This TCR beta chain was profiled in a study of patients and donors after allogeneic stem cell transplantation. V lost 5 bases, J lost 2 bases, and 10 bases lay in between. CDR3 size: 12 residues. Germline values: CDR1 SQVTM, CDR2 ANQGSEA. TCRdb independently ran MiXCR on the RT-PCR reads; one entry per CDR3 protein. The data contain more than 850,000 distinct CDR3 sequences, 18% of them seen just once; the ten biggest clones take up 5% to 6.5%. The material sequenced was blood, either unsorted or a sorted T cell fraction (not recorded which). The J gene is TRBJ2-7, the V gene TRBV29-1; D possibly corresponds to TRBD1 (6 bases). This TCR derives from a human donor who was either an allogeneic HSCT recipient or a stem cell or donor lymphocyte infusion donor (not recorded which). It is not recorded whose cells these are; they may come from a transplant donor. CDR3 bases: TGCAGCGTTAGGGACACCGCCTACGAGCAGTACTTC. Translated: CSVRDTAYEQYF.